Detailed here is one T cell receptor beta chain. What this receptor recognizes is not known. Qualities for individual bases were not recorded, and no much larger clone is one base off. CDR1 and CDR2 (LNHDA, SQIVND) derive from the germline V gene (reference sequence). The CDR3 goes from the cysteine to the phenylalanine over 14 residues. Only the CDR3 part of the read is kept: 42 bases, read in frame from the first base. V is trimmed back by 3 bases and J by 8 bases, and the junction contains 2 bases that no gene match accounts for. The data are from a study of blood T cell repertoires in COVID-19 (dated by TCRdb to the early 2020s). Regarding the research as a whole: The collaborator samples originated in the United States, Italy and Spain and spanned the acute and convalescent phases of COVID-19. The prospective study material was composed of cDNA or gDNA derived from T cells, B-cell-depleted T cells, or PBMCs. The dataset comprised deeply sampled blood TCRbeta repertoires from subjects exposed to, actively infected with, or recovered from COVID-19. The repertoires were made available in a free public database intended to serve as a resource for research on the immune response to SARS-CoV-2. The samples were drawn from the first 160 participants of the ongoing ImmuneRACE study and from 950 to 1,500 subjects provided by 6 global collaborators. Nearly every sample came with metadata listing a de-identified subject ID, COVID-19 status, age in years and sex. Where available, HLA class I and class II types were taken from metadata supplied by the sample provider and were not determined by assay-based typing.

In the prospective study, participants were roughly 18 to 90 years old, resided in under 30 geographic areas of the United States, and were enrolled through a virtual design. Cohort assignment in the prospective study relied on participant-reported clinical history from a screening survey and a study questionnaire. Mobile phlebotomists in the prospective study collected whole blood, serum and a nasopharyngeal or oropharyngeal swab from every participant. Additional blood draws and questionnaires over an approximately 2-month period could optionally be provided by prospective study participants. Before DNA extraction, blood samples from the prospective study were shipped at room temperature or frozen. The research as a whole found: The amount of clinical and demographic metadata varied by source and participant and was provided uncurated.

TCRbeta CDR3 regions were amplified from genomic DNA by means of the immunoSEQ Assay, a bias-controlled multiplex PCR. Concerning the study's data processing: The number of nucleated cells in each sample was estimated from the amplification of reference gene primers within the assay. Sequence reads were collapsed and filtered to measure the absolute abundance of every unique TCRbeta CDR3 rearrangement. For each sample, productive Simpson clonality was calculated by taking the square root of Simpson's diversity index across productive rearrangements. TCRdb limited this immuneACCESS table to in-frame rearrangements with V and J called. A share of clones is missing; checked studies link under half to unresolved V genes, and the rest is unexplained. From that table come the V and J calls and clone size; the DNA was used to work out D and trimming. The sample table shows 150,000 to 200,000 clones, and over 75% are seen once. The ten largest clonotypes hold 1% to 1.5% of the sample.

The receptor was isolated from a human donor with acute COVID-19. The donor label of this sample is uncertain. The specimen was PBMCs or T cells enriched from blood (not recorded which). In this chain, TRBV19 is recombined with TRBJ1-4, with 11 middle bases fitting TRBD1. The CDR3 reads CASSMDRGREKLFF. The nucleotides are TGTGCCAGTAGTATGGACAGGGGGCGCGAAAAACTGTTTTTT.